These 9 T cell receptor beta chains originate from one sample sequenced in a study of cytomegalovirus exposure and HLA in healthy donors. Data came from immunoSEQ multiplex PCR; TCRdb stores just in-frame clones and leaves some out. Here the sample spans 250,000 to 400,000 clones, 75% to 90% being singletons. Sequenced input: PBMCs. These TCRs come from a woman aged 25 to 39 in good health and CMV-seropositive.

The chain carries TRBV14 and TRBJ2-3; D gene unclear. Germline loops: CDR1 SGHDN, CDR2 FVKESK. V shed 0 bases and J shed 1 base, with 11 bases lying between them. CDR3 length equals 16 residues. The CDR3: CASSQDRLIRTDTQYF. CDR3 in DNA: TGTGCCAGCAGCCAAGATCGCTTGATTCGCACAGATACGCAGTATTTT. Supplemented by reference TRBV14 and TRBJ2-3, the full variable domain reads EAGVTQFPSHSVIEKGQTVTLRCDPISGHDNLYWYRRVMGKEIKFLLHFVKESKQDESGMPNNRFLAERTGGTYSTLKVQPAELEDSGVYFCASSQDRLIRTDTQYFGPGTRLTVL.

The rearrangement joins TRBV7-2 to TRBJ2-5; perhaps TRBD2 as D (6 bases). Germline loops: CDR1 SGHTA, CDR2 FQGNSA. The CDR3 contains 14 residues. V shed 6 bases and J shed 3 bases, with 14 bases lying between them. The CDR3 coding sequence is TGTGCCAGCAGTCTGGTGCGGGGCGAAGAGACCCAGTACTTC. Encoded protein: CASSLVRGEETQYF.

The V call is TRBV4-1, the J call TRBJ1-2, with D possibly being TRBD1 (5 bases). The CDR3 sequence is 16 residues long. Germline V gene data show CDR1 as MGHRA and CDR2 as YSYEKL. The ends were cut back, 1 base at V and 7 bases at J, with 19 bases in the middle. The CDR3 here is CASSQGPSQGDRGYTF. The CDR3, as DNA: TGCGCCAGCAGCCAAGGCCCGAGTCAGGGAGACCGTGGCTACACCTTC.

The CDR3 DNA sequence: TGTGCCAGCAGCCAACGCAGGGGGTCACCCCTCCACTTT. This sequence encodes CASSQRRGSPLHF. The chain joins TRBV11-3 to TRBJ1-6; TRBD1 matches at 7 bases. This CDR3 is 13 amino acids long. V lost 5 bases to trimming and J lost 10 bases; unmatched junction nucleotides: 5. From germline, CDR1 is SGHNT and CDR2 YENEEA. The full variable domain, rest sourced from reference TRBV11-3 and TRBJ1-6, is EAGVVQSPRYKIIEKKQPVAFWCNPISGHNTLYWYLQNLGQGPELLIRYENEEAVDDSQLPKDRFSAERLKGVDSTLKIQPAELGDSAVYLCASSQRRGSPLHFGNGTRLTVT.

This clone was observed a few times. The chain employs TRBV4-3 and TRBJ2-3; TRBD1 matches 8 bases. The V and J ends lost 1 base and 1 base, in that order; junction bases with no gene match: 4. The CDR3 covers 16 residues. The germline gives CDR1 LGHNA, CDR2 YSLEER. CDR3: CASSQGPTGGTDTQYF. The CDR3 nucleotides are TGCGCCAGCAGCCAAGGACCGACAGGGGGCACAGATACGCAGTATTTT.

The gene calls are TRBV5-1 and TRBJ1-1, with D perhaps TRBD1 (6 bases). Looked up from germline, CDR1 is SGHRS and CDR2 is YFSETQ. CDR3 size: 14 residues. V was cut by 4 bases and J by 8 bases, with 18 bases left in between. For the CDR3, the DNA is TGCGCCAGCAGCCCGGGGGCCGCTGGAAGGGAAGCTTTCTTT. This translates into CASSPGAAGREAFF.

This chain links TRBV5-6 with TRBJ2-3; D is undetermined. V was shortened by 0 bases and J by 0 bases, with 11 bases between the two germline ends. This CDR3 has 16 residues. Germline V gives CDR1 SGHDT, CDR2 YYEEEE. The CDR3 coding sequence is TGTGCCAGCAGCTTGGGACTCCGTGCTAGCACAGATACGCAGTATTTT. Translating it yields CASSLGLRASTDTQYF.

This chain uses TRBV10-2 with TRBJ2-3; the match to TRBD2 covers 11 bases. CDR1 is WSHSY and CDR2 is SAAADI in the germline V gene. This CDR3 region has 14 residues. With V trimmed by 11 bases and J by 2 bases, 6 bases remained unmatched. CDR3 sequence: CAGSTSGDTDTQYF. The CDR3 bases are TGCGCCGGATCGACTAGCGGGGACACAGATACGCAGTATTTT.

The genes are TRBV4-1 and TRBJ2-7; TRBD1 might be the D (5 bases). The CDR3 runs to 16 residues. CDR1 and CDR2 (germline): MGHRA, YSYEKL. Trimming removed 0 bases from V and 3 bases from J, with 15 bases in between. This CDR3 is CASSQDIPTVIYEQYF. DNA of the CDR3: TGCGCCAGCAGCCAAGATATTCCGACAGTTATCTACGAGCAGTACTTC.